This TCR beta chain came from a study of cytomegalovirus exposure and HLA in healthy donors (dated by TCRdb to about 2017). In the study overall: A later analysis indicated that the roughly 120 validation repertoires were generated on the platform also employed for the 650 to 850 repertoires of the first cohort. The study was designed to test whether signatures of past pathogen exposure could be identified by cataloging public T cell receptors. To predict cytomegalovirus infection status, the study combined high-throughput TCR immunosequencing, statistical association of individual TCRs with disease status, and machine learning. In addition to the first cohort of 500 to 850 subjects, a separate validation cohort of around 110 different subjects was used.

The germline V gene supplies CDR1 LGHNA and CDR2 YSLEER. The CDR3 measures 16 amino acids from cysteine to phenylalanine. Only the CDR3 region is kept as DNA, spanning 48 bases read in frame from base 1. Relative to germline, V is 4 bases shorter and J is 2 bases shorter, with 17 bases between their ends. The donors belonged to the validation cohort of approximately 130 subjects, which was separate from the approximately 610-subject first cohort. The paper as a whole reports these results and caveats: In both the original and validation cohorts, the classifier was reported to diagnose cytomegalovirus status with high specificity and sensitivity. A later analysis found that TCRs clustered in the first cohort also tended to co-occur in the 95 to 150 validation repertoires, with 94% of cluster scores above 0. In vitro tests confirmed that a few of the cytomegalovirus-associated TCR beta chains recognize cytomegalovirus antigens. Most TCR sequences were observed very rarely across donors, whereas some public TCRs were present in many individuals. All 120 or so repertoires were used to score co-occurrence in the validation cohort in a later analysis, because that analysis had no HLA typing for the cohort. The study gave a list of about 150 TCR beta chains associated with cytomegalovirus. The authors suggested that the approach could potentially be generalized to other disease states and immunological phenotypes.

As for this clone: Which antigen it targets is not known. Base qualities are missing; no much larger clone stands one base away.

Receptors were amplified or captured by the immunoSEQ multiplex PCR assay. As for the original processing: To diagnose cytomegalovirus status from the catalog of TCR beta chain sequences, a statistical classification framework was built. The table was pulled from immuneACCESS by TCRdb, which kept in-frame rearrangements only. Such tables lose some clones; where checked, under half of the loss comes from unresolved V genes, and the rest has no known cause. For V, J and clone size, that table is used; D and trimming come from the DNA. The sample table holds 250,000 to 400,000 clones, of which approximately 86% were seen once. The ten largest clones take up roughly 0.96% of the sample.

The chain joins TRBV4-3 to TRBJ1-1, with the D gene too uncertain to name. The sequence was obtained from a man aged 25 to 45 in good health and CMV-seronegative. The sample consisted of PBMCs. Here the CDR3 is given as CASSRISSGINTEAFF. Read as DNA, the sequence is TGCGCCAGCAGCCGGATATCTTCGGGGATAAACACTGAAGCTTTCTTT.